This section outlines one T cell receptor beta chain sequence together with its context. This record belongs to a study of patients and donors after allogeneic stem cell transplantation. TCRdb analysed the RT-PCR reads with MiXCR anew, one entry per CDR3 protein. The data contain some 960,000 distinct CDR3 sequences, about a sixth of them singletons. V lost 3 bases and J lost 4; bases outside the gene matches: 6. The CDR3 loop spans 14 amino acids. The chain employs TRBV12-3 or TRBV12-4 and TRBJ2-7, with TRBD2 matching 7 bases. Input material: blood, either unsorted or a sorted T cell fraction (not recorded which). The TCR originated in a human donor who was either an allogeneic HSCT recipient or a stem cell or donor lymphocyte infusion donor (not recorded which). It is not recorded whose cells these are; they may come from a transplant donor. The CDR3 spells CASSLAGLRYEQYF. For the CDR3, the DNA is TGTGCCAGCAGTTTGGCGGGACTAAGGTACGAGCAGTACTTC.